The 29 T cell receptor beta chains reported below all come from one sample, sequenced in a study of cytomegalovirus exposure and HLA in healthy donors. Measured with immunoSEQ multiplex PCR; TCRdb has only the in-frame clones, and not every one. The data hold 150,000 to 200,000 clones, with more than 75% observed a single time. The sequenced sample consisted of PBMCs. Receptors were obtained from a man aged 18 to 30 in good health and CMV-seropositive.

The gene calls are TRBV19 and TRBJ1-1; TRBD1 aligns across 8 bases. After removal of 1 base from V and 8 bases from J, the junction contained 9 bases not matched to a gene. In germline, CDR1 is LNHDA, CDR2 SQIVND (reference sequence). This CDR3 has 15 residues. CDR3 DNA sequence: TGTGCCAGTAGTATAGGTGACAGGGGAATCGCAGAAGCTTTCTTT. It translates to CASSIGDRGIAEAFF.

This clone was seen just once. The V and J genes are TRBV21-1 and TRBJ2-5; no check of the table's D call, TRBD1, against the DNA was made. TRBV21-1 is flagged as a pseudogene. The CDR3 covers 18 residues. In DNA form, the CDR3 reads TGTGCCAGCAGCAAAGAGGCGGGGACAGGGGGATTCCAAGAGACCCAGTACTTC. This gives the protein CASSKEAGTGGFQETQYF.

This clone came up a few times. The J gene is TRBJ2-3, the V gene TRBV18; maybe TRBD2 (6 bases). The CDR3 sequence is 14 residues long. V dropped 4 bases and J dropped 0 bases, with 8 bases sitting between them. Germline-derived CDR1 and CDR2 are KGHSH and LQKENI. DNA for the CDR3: TGTGCCAGCTCACAGGGACTGAGCACAGATACGCAGTATTTT. Amino acid sequence: CASSQGLSTDTQYF.

This chain links TRBV7-2 with TRBJ2-5; no definite D call. The CDR3 contains 13 residues. Trimming left V 4 bases short and J 5 bases short, with 11 bases between. Per the germline V gene, CDR1 is SGHTA and CDR2 is FQGNSA. The CDR3 DNA is TGTGCCAGCAGCTCCCTGGTGAGGGAGACCCAGTACTTC. It encodes CASSSLVRETQYF.

The chain links TRBV9 to TRBJ2-5; D perhaps matches TRBD1 (6 bases). V was clipped by 1 base and J by 5 bases, with 12 bases between them. The germline V gene has CDR1 SGDLS and CDR2 YYNGEE. The CDR3 has 14 amino acids. CDR3 nucleotide sequence: TGTGCCAGCAGCGTATCCCAGGGGATGGAGACCCAGTACTTC. Amino acid sequence: CASSVSQGMETQYF.

This chain links TRBV20-1 with TRBJ2-7; D remains ambiguous. Germline CDR1 reads DFQATT; CDR2 reads SNEGSKA (reference sequence). V shed 2 bases and J shed 3 bases, with 5 bases lying between them. The CDR3 has 11 amino acids. CDR3 sequence reads: CSARYSYEQYF. The CDR3 DNA follows: TGCAGTGCTAGATATAGCTACGAGCAGTACTTC.

The chain carries TRBV7-9 and TRBJ2-2, with D perhaps TRBD1 (6 bases). CDR1 SEHNR and CDR2 FQNEAQ come from the germline V gene (reference sequence). The CDR3 totals 19 residues. V was pared by 4 bases and J by 2 bases, with 23 bases between. Here the CDR3 reads CASSSVPLTGTLNTGELFF. CDR3 bases: TGTGCCAGCAGCTCCGTACCTTTGACCGGGACACTCAACACCGGGGAGCTGTTTTTT.

Written as DNA, the CDR3 is TGTGCCAGCAGCCAAACGACAGGGCCGTGGGTAGCTTTCTTT. Encoded protein: CASSQTTGPWVAFF. V usage is TRBV28 and J usage is TRBJ1-1, with 7 bases lining up with TRBD1. Germline lookup yields CDR1 MDHEN and CDR2 SYDVKM. The CDR3 totals 14 residues. After removal of 6 bases from V and 10 bases from J, the junction contained 14 bases not matched to a gene. Using reference TRBV28 and TRBJ1-1 for the parts outside the CDR3, the full variable domain is DVKVTQSSRYLVKRTGEKVFLECVQDMDHENMFWYRQDPGLGLRLIYFSYDVKMKEKGDIPEGYSVSREKKERFSLILESASTNQTSMYLCASSQTTGPWVAFFGQGTRLTVV.

This sequence joins TRBV5-6 and TRBJ1-1; perhaps TRBD1 as D (6 bases). V lost 4 bases to trimming and J lost 4 bases, with 11 bases between them. Germline V gene lookup returns CDR1 SGHDT and CDR2 YYEEEE. The CDR3 has 13 residues. CDR3 DNA sequence: TGTGCCAGCAGCGTAGGGGGGGGCACTGAAGCTTTCTTT. It yields the protein CASSVGGGTEAFF.

This clone was observed once. The chain recombines TRBV7-3 with TRBJ2-3, with 10 bases lining up with TRBD2. The CDR3 spans 17 residues. Germline V gene data show CDR1 as SGHTA and CDR2 as FQGTGA. The V segment lost 5 bases and the J segment 0 bases; nucleotides outside the gene matches: 8. In DNA form, the CDR3 reads TGTGCCAGCAGCCCCTTGACTAGCGGGTCTAGCACAGATACGCAGTATTTT. This translates into CASSPLTSGSSTDTQYF. Full variable domain (outside the CDR3, taken from reference TRBV7-3 and TRBJ2-3): GAGVSQTPSNKVTEKGKYVELRCDPISGHTALYWYRQSLGQGPEFLIYFQGTGAADDSGLPNDRFFAVRPEGSVSTLKIQRTERGDSAVYLCASSPLTSGSSTDTQYFGPGTRLTVL.

This clone was counted a single time. The chain employs TRBV30 and TRBJ2-7, with D hard to call. The V gene lost 2 bases and the J gene lost 0 bases, with 8 bases spanning the gap. Germline V gene lookup returns CDR1 GTSNPN and CDR2 SVGIG (reference sequence). This CDR3 has 13 residues. In DNA, the CDR3 is TGTGCCTGGAGTTCGGTAGTCTCCTACGAGCAGTACTTC. It codes for CAWSSVVSYEQYF.

The J gene is TRBJ1-1, the V gene TRBV30, with D maybe TRBD1 (6 bases). CDR3 length: 14 residues. V lost 0 bases and J 7 bases, leaving 15 bases between the germline ends. Germline CDR1 is GTSNPN and CDR2 is SVGIG (reference sequence). The CDR3 bases are TGTGCCTGGAGTGTATGGGGGGGGCTTAATGAAGCTTTCTTT. Its translation: CAWSVWGGLNEAFF.

V gene TRBV18 combines with J gene TRBJ1-1, with 7 bases aligning to TRBD1. This CDR3 region has 16 residues. Per the germline V gene, CDR1 is KGHSH and CDR2 is LQKENI. Trimming cost V 3 bases and J 6 bases; bases outside gene matches: 13. CDR3 loop: CASSPQDRRVGPEAFF. The CDR3, as DNA: TGTGCCAGCTCACCTCAGGACAGGAGAGTAGGGCCTGAAGCTTTCTTT.

This chain connects TRBV30 to TRBJ2-7; possibly TRBD2 for D (5 bases). CDR3 length: 11 amino acids. Trimming took off 5 bases at V and 4 bases at J, with 9 bases between the two ends. CDR1 GTSNPN and CDR2 SVGIG come from the germline V gene (reference sequence). In DNA, the CDR3 is TGTGCCTGGCGGACTGAGTACGAGCAGTACTTC. Translating it yields CAWRTEYEQYF.

In its sample, this clone was seen a few times. The rearrangement links TRBV7-9 to TRBJ1-2; TRBD1 might be the D (6 bases). Germline V gene sequence: CDR1 SEHNR, CDR2 FQNEAQ (reference sequence). The CDR3 contains 14 residues. Trimming cost V 6 bases and J 4 bases, with 15 bases left between them. The CDR3 reads CASRHLKDSYGYTF. The CDR3 coding sequence is TGTGCCAGCAGACACCTTAAGGACAGCTATGGCTACACCTTC. The variable domain in full, with the rest retrieved from reference TRBV7-9 and TRBJ1-2, is DTGVSQNPRHKITKRGQNVTFRCDPISEHNRLYWYRQTLGQGPEFLTYFQNEAQLEKSRLLSDRFSAERPKGSFSTLEIQRTEQGDSAMYLCASRHLKDSYGYTFGSGTRLTVV.

The chain links TRBV2 to TRBJ2-3, with TRBD1 as a possible D gene (5 bases). Trimming shortened V by 4 bases and J by 0 bases, and 14 bases separated the two germline ends. The germline CDR1 and CDR2 sequences are SNHLY and FYNNEI. This CDR3 is 16 amino acids long. DNA of the CDR3: TGTGCCAGCAGTGGACAGCCAGAATCTAGCACAGATACGCAGTATTTT. Its translation is CASSGQPESSTDTQYF.

The table lists this clone with a few counts. The rearrangement uses TRBV6-5 and TRBJ2-3, with 7 nucleotides matching TRBD1. The J segment lost 5 bases and the V segment lost 6 bases, leaving 5 bases of the junction unmatched. Germline CDR1 and CDR2: MNHEY and SVGAGI. This CDR3 comprises 13 residues. This CDR3 is CASRPPGGDTQYF. As DNA, the CDR3 is TGTGCCAGCAGGCCCCCAGGGGGAGATACGCAGTATTTT.

V usage is TRBV5-6 and J usage is TRBJ2-5, with 7 bases lining up with TRBD1. Germline values: CDR1 SGHDT, CDR2 YYEEEE. V lost 3 bases and J lost 5; bases outside the gene matches: 10. This CDR3 is built from 15 residues. CDR3 protein: CASSSRGGILETQYF. The CDR3, as DNA: TGTGCCAGCAGCTCCCGAGGGGGCATTTTGGAGACCCAGTACTTC.

The chain carries TRBV7-2 and TRBJ2-2, with 9 bases aligning to TRBD2. The germline CDR1 and CDR2 sequences are SGHTA and FQGNSA. CDR3 length: 18 residues. Trimming took 3 bases from V and 2 from J; bases not matched to a gene: 10. The CDR3 bases are TGTGCCAGCAGCTTTGTCCCAGCGGGAGGCTTCAACACCGGGGAGCTGTTTTTT. The encoded protein is CASSFVPAGGFNTGELFF.

The rearrangement links TRBV15 to TRBJ2-3; D unclear. This CDR3 is 13 amino acids long. The V end lost 9 bases, the J end lost 2 bases, and 12 bases lay between the germline ends. The germline V gene has CDR1 LNHNV and CDR2 YYDKDF (reference sequence). In DNA form, the CDR3 reads TGTGCCACGAGAGACTTTGACACAGATACGCAGTATTTT. It translates to CATRDFDTDTQYF.

V and J are TRBV19 and TRBJ2-5; no clear D. This CDR3 has 12 residues. CDR1 and CDR2 from the germline V gene are LNHDA and SQIVND (reference sequence). Trimming took off 6 bases at V and 3 bases at J, with 8 bases between the two ends. The CDR3 spells CASSRREETQYF. CDR3 nucleotide sequence: TGTGCCAGTAGCCGCCGGGAAGAGACCCAGTACTTC.

V is TRBV19 and J is TRBJ1-1; no clear D. The CDR3 is 12 amino acids. The germline CDR1 and CDR2 sequences are LNHDA and SQIVND (reference sequence). Trimming pared 6 bases from V and 8 bases from J, leaving 13 bases between. CDR3 coding DNA: TGTGCCAGTAGCCCGGGGTTTCGGGAAGCTTTCTTT. Residues: CASSPGFREAFF.

V gene TRBV28 combines with J gene TRBJ2-7, with D possibly TRBD1 on 7 matching bases. The length of the CDR3 is 13 residues. Germline V gene sequence: CDR1 MDHEN, CDR2 SYDVKM. Trimming removed 2 bases at V and 7 bases at J, with 12 bases between. CDR3 protein: CASSLEGAGEQYF. Here the CDR3 DNA reads TGTGCCAGCAGTTTAGAGGGGGCGGGGGAGCAGTACTTC. The variable domain in full, completed from reference TRBV28 and TRBJ2-7, reads DVKVTQSSRYLVKRTGEKVFLECVQDMDHENMFWYRQDPGLGLRLIYFSYDVKMKEKGDIPEGYSVSREKKERFSLILESASTNQTSMYLCASSLEGAGEQYFGPGTRLTVT.

This clone has just one count. This rearrangement joins TRBV27 to TRBJ1-4; D is uncertain. Trimming removed 5 bases from V and 0 bases from J, with 13 bases in between. CDR1 MNHEY and CDR2 SMNVEV come from the germline V gene (reference sequence). The CDR3 extends over 16 amino acids. The CDR3 DNA reads TGTGCCAGCAGTCCCGGCGGTGCTGCAACTAATGAAAAACTGTTTTTT. The encoded protein is CASSPGGAATNEKLFF.

The chain is built from TRBV30 and TRBJ1-1, with TRBD1 as a possible D gene (6 bases). The CDR3 has 16 amino acids. Germline CDR1 and CDR2: GTSNPN and SVGIG (reference sequence). V lost 0 bases and J lost 1, with 15 bases in between. The CDR3 loop reads CAWSVQRGGRNTEAFF. In DNA form, the CDR3 reads TGTGCCTGGAGTGTCCAAAGGGGGGGGCGGAACACTGAAGCTTTCTTT.

The table lists this clone with a few counts. The chain carries TRBV27 and TRBJ1-2, with D perhaps matching TRBD1 (6 bases). CDR1 is MNHEY and CDR2 is SMNVEV in the germline V gene (reference sequence). V shed 3 bases and J shed 7 bases, with 12 bases lying between them. The CDR3 spans 13 residues. DNA of the CDR3: TGTGCCAGCAGTTTGCAGGGAGGGGGTGGCTACACCTTC. Its translation: CASSLQGGGGYTF.

The CDR3 nucleotides are TGTGCCAGCAGTTCCTCTGGGACAGGGTCGGGTCAGCCCCAGCATTTT. The encoded protein is CASSSSGTGSGQPQHF. The V and J genes are TRBV28 and TRBJ1-5; 9 nucleotides line up with TRBD1. CDR3 size: 16 residues. With V trimmed by 4 bases and J by 6 bases, 10 bases remained unmatched. Germline V CDR1 and CDR2: MDHEN, SYDVKM.

The chain couples TRBV28 to TRBJ1-1; 8 positions match TRBD1. This CDR3 has 14 residues. Looked up from germline, CDR1 is MDHEN and CDR2 is SYDVKM. V shed 4 bases, J shed 2 bases, and the junction held 3 bases outside the gene matches. CDR3 loop: CASSSTGVNTEAFF. The CDR3 DNA sequence: TGTGCCAGCAGTTCGACAGGGGTTAACACTGAAGCTTTCTTT.

The chain joins TRBV2 to TRBJ2-2, with 9 bases aligning to TRBD2. Germline V gene sequence: CDR1 SNHLY, CDR2 FYNNEI. Trimming cost V 8 bases and J 6 bases; bases outside gene matches: 7. This CDR3 is 14 amino acids long. The CDR3 reads CASRGLALPGELFF. CDR3 bases: TGTGCCAGCCGGGGACTAGCTTTGCCCGGGGAGCTGTTTTTT.